The 18 T cell receptor beta chains below all came from one sample that was sequenced in a study of regulatory T cells in long-lasting Graves disease. Time point indicated: newly diagnosed GD, antithyroid drugs for less than 3 months. RNA from PBMCs was the source of the TCR library. Relying on iRepertoire HTBI primers and Arm-PCR of CDR3 regions, the team built TCR beta libraries. Via MiXCR, TCRdb re-called the multiplex PCR reads, giving one row per CDR3 protein. The sample lists more than 300,000 distinct CDR3 sequences, 15% to 19% occurring once. Sequencing used peripheral blood mononuclear cells (PBMCs), obtained at new diagnosis, from a patient treated with antithyroid drugs. The receptors were sampled from a female donor with Graves disease.

This clonotype was seen ten or more times. The chain links TRBV12-3 or TRBV12-4 to TRBJ1-1; D remains unclear. The CDR3 has 13 residues. V lost 0 bases, J lost 5 bases, and 7 bases lay in between. Here the CDR3 DNA reads TGTGCCAGCAGTTTAGCCATTTCTACTGAAGCTTTCTTT. Translation gives CASSLAISTEAFF.

This clonotype was found many times. This chain uses TRBV7-3 with TRBJ2-3; no clear D gene. V lost 2 bases and J lost 0, with 12 bases in between. CDR1 SGHTA and CDR2 FQGTGA come from the germline V gene. CDR3 length: 16 amino acids. DNA for the CDR3: TGTGCCAGCAGCTTAGGGCGGCTTACTAGCACAGATACGCAGTATTTT. The encoded protein is CASSLGRLTSTDTQYF.

There are many counts of this clonotype. In nucleotides, the CDR3 is TGTGCCAGCAGGCAACCGGGACGCAGCAATTCACCCCTCCACTTT. Translation: CASRQPGRSNSPLHF. The chain joins TRBV11-2 to TRBJ1-6, with D possibly matching TRBD1 (5 bases). CDR1 is SGHAT and CDR2 is FQNNGV in the germline V gene. V was clipped by 6 bases and J by 7 bases, with 16 bases between them. This CDR3 comprises 15 residues.

This rearrangement joins TRBV7-2 to TRBJ2-7; 7 bases fit TRBD2. Per the germline V gene, CDR1 is SGHTA and CDR2 is FQGNSA. V gave up 1 base and J gave up 3 bases; unmatched junction bases: 3. The CDR3 spans 14 residues. Written as DNA, the CDR3 is TGTGCCAGCAGCTTAGGGCTAGCGGACTACGAGCAGTACTTC. Translating it yields CASSLGLADYEQYF.

This clonotype was observed at least ten times. V gene TRBV20-1 combines with J gene TRBJ2-4; no clear D. V was trimmed by 2 bases and J by 0 bases, leaving 5 bases between them. CDR1 is DFQATT and CDR2 is SNEGSKA in the germline V gene (reference sequence). This CDR3 region has 13 residues. CDR3 bases: TGCAGTGCTAGATCAGTAGCCAAAAACATTCAGTACTTC. Translated, it gives CSARSVAKNIQYF.

This clonotype was seen repeatedly, ten times or more. The chain links TRBV4-3 to TRBJ2-3, with D possibly TRBD2 on 5 matching bases. The V gene lost 0 bases and the J gene lost 5 bases, with 15 bases spanning the gap. Germline-derived CDR1 and CDR2 are LGHNA and YSLEER. The CDR3 is made up of 16 amino acids. As DNA, the CDR3 is TGCGCCAGCAGCCAAGATAACGGACTGGCCCTAGATACGCAGTATTTT. It encodes CASSQDNGLALDTQYF.

This clonotype has only a few counts. Written as DNA, the CDR3 is TGTGCCAGCAGCCAAGATGGTACAGGTTATGGCTACACCTTC. This encodes CASSQDGTGYGYTF. The V call is TRBV3-1, the J call TRBJ1-2; tentative D call: TRBD1 (5 bases). V was pared by 0 bases and J by 5 bases, with 10 bases between. Germline CDR1 reads LGHDT; CDR2 reads YNNKEL (reference sequence). The CDR3 is 14 residues long.

This clonotype has a count of ten or more. The V call is TRBV2, the J call TRBJ2-7, with a tentative D call TRBD1 (5 bases). This CDR3 spans 14 amino acids. The V gene lost 7 bases and the J gene lost 0 bases, with 13 bases spanning the gap. Per the germline V gene, CDR1 is SNHLY and CDR2 is FYNNEI. This CDR3 is CASTTGPLSYEQYF. The DNA of the CDR3 is TGTGCCAGCACCACAGGCCCTCTCTCCTACGAGCAGTACTTC.

CDR3 protein: CASSHLQGGNQPQHF. CDR3 bases: TGCGCCAGCAGCCACCTACAGGGGGGTAATCAGCCCCAGCATTTT. V and J are TRBV4-1 and TRBJ1-5; 8 bases map to TRBD1. Germline-derived CDR1 and CDR2 are MGHRA and YSYEKL. V trimming: 3 bases; J trimming: 4 bases; junction bases outside the gene matches: 5. The CDR3 is made up of 15 amino acids.

This clonotype was seen more than once but under ten times. The chain recombines TRBV28 with TRBJ1-4; D call uncertain. The V end was cut by 7 bases, the J end by 8 bases, with 14 bases between. The CDR3 covers 13 residues. CDR1 is MDHEN, CDR2 SYDVKM, per germline. The CDR3 sequence is CASTPASGEKLFF. Here the CDR3 DNA reads TGTGCCAGCACCCCCGCCTCGGGCGAAAAACTGTTTTTT. Based on the CDR3 plus reference TRBV28 and TRBJ1-4, the full variable domain is DVKVTQSSRYLVKRTGEKVFLECVQDMDHENMFWYRQDPGLGLRLIYFSYDVKMKEKGDIPEGYSVSREKKERFSLILESASTNQTSMYLCASTPASGEKLFFGSGTQLSVL.

This clonotype has at least ten counts. For the CDR3, the DNA is TGCAGCGTCCGGGACAGGCGTAACTATGGCTACACCTTC. Translating gives CSVRDRRNYGYTF. The J gene is TRBJ1-2, the V gene TRBV29-1; 8 nucleotides agree with TRBD1. Germline CDR1 SQVTM, CDR2 ANQGSEA. The CDR3 is 13 residues long. V lost 6 bases and J lost 1; bases outside the gene matches: 4.

This clonotype was seen only a few times. This sequence may be a read error, since a much larger clone differs from it by one base. V gene TRBV7-9 combines with J gene TRBJ2-5; TRBD2 is a possible D gene (6 bases). The CDR3 is 16 residues long. CDR1 SEHNR and CDR2 FQNEAQ come from the germline V gene (reference sequence). The V gene lost 1 base and the J gene lost 6 bases, with 18 bases spanning the gap. CDR3 DNA: TGTGCCAGCAGCTTAGAGCCATGGGGGGAAGGAAAGACCCAGTACTTC. It encodes CASSLEPWGEGKTQYF.

This clonotype was detected many times. The chain recombines TRBV28 with TRBJ2-3, with 10 bases lining up with TRBD2. The CDR3 extends over 16 amino acids. V lost 2 bases, J lost 6 bases, and 8 bases stayed unmatched. Germline V CDR1 and CDR2: MDHEN, SYDVKM. CDR3 in amino acids: CASSLLAGDLRDTQYF. The CDR3 DNA sequence: TGTGCCAGCAGTTTACTAGCGGGAGACCTACGGGATACGCAGTATTTT.

The V gene is TRBV28, the J gene TRBJ2-5; 13 bases align to TRBD2. The V segment lost 1 base and the J segment 3 bases; nucleotides outside the gene matches: 8. The CDR3 length is 18 residues. Looked up from germline, CDR1 is MDHEN and CDR2 is SYDVKM. DNA for the CDR3: TGTGCCAGCAGTTTATCCCGGACTAGCGGGAGCGGTAAAGAGACCCAGTACTTC. Its translation is CASSLSRTSGSGKETQYF.

This clonotype showed up many times. The chain uses TRBV7-2 and TRBJ1-1; no clear D. The CDR3 extends over 16 amino acids. Germline assignment: CDR1 SGHTA and CDR2 FQGNSA. Trimming left V 2 bases short and J 4 bases short, with 17 bases between. The DNA for the CDR3 is TGTGCCAGCAGCTTATCGTTTTCGGCCGCCAGCACTGAAGCTTTCTTT. Translating it yields CASSLSFSAASTEAFF.

The chain links TRBV7-3 to TRBJ2-7; 7 bases align to TRBD1. The trim removed 0 bases at V and 4 bases at J, leaving 9 bases unmatched. CDR1 SGHTA and CDR2 FQGTGA come from the germline V gene. This CDR3 region has 16 residues. CDR3 DNA: TGTGCCAGCAGCTTAACGGCGTGGGACAGACCGTACGAGCAGTACTTC. It specifies CASSLTAWDRPYEQYF.

The V call is TRBV2, the J call TRBJ1-2, with D perhaps TRBD1 (6 bases). The V and J ends lost 6 bases and 7 bases respectively, with 24 bases between them. The length of the CDR3 is 16 residues. The germline CDR1 and CDR2 sequences are SNHLY and FYNNEI. The CDR3 DNA follows: TGTGCCAGCAGCTCTCCCTGGACAGACCTGAGAGGTGGCTACACCTTC. It specifies CASSSPWTDLRGGYTF.

This clonotype has more than one count but fewer than ten. This rearrangement joins TRBV29-1 to TRBJ1-2; TRBD1 is a possible D gene (5 bases). The ends were cut back, 7 bases at V and 6 bases at J, with 12 bases in the middle. Per the germline V gene, CDR1 is SQVTM and CDR2 is ANQGSEA. CDR3 length equals 11 residues. CDR3 bases: TGCAGCGGGGGGGGGACGGATGGCTACACCTTC. This sequence encodes CSGGGTDGYTF. Supplemented by reference TRBV29-1 and TRBJ1-2, the full variable domain reads SAVISQKPSRDICQRGTSLTIQCQVDSQVTMMFWYRQQPGQSLTLIATANQGSEATYESGFVIDKFPISRPNLTFSTLTVSNMSPEDSSIYLCSGGGTDGYTFGSGTRLTVV.